The source of this T cell receptor beta chain is a study of blood T cells in healthy people across ages. The CDR3 is 16 residues long. Germline V gene lookup returns CDR1 SGHTA and CDR2 FQGNSA. It was with a sample-barcoded 5' primer and a J-beta primer mix that a second PCR of roughly 7 to 12 cycles was run. TCRdb analysed the 5' RACE reads with MiXCR anew, one entry per CDR3 protein. The table records about 1.7 million distinct CDR3 sequences, 28% of them present only once. This clonotype was seen repeatedly, ten times or more. Aged about 6 to 95, donors were systemically healthy Caucasians from Russia.

The sequence derives from a woman younger than 45 in good health. The sample comprised blood. V usage is TRBV7-2 and J usage is TRBJ2-5; TRBD2 matches at 11 bases. Near its end, the DNA agrees better with TRBJ2-7, so the J call may be wrong. CDR3 coding DNA: TGTGCCAGCAGCTTAGCGCGGGATAGCGGGAGGGGCGAGCAGTACTTC. Translated, it gives CASSLARDSGRGEQYF.